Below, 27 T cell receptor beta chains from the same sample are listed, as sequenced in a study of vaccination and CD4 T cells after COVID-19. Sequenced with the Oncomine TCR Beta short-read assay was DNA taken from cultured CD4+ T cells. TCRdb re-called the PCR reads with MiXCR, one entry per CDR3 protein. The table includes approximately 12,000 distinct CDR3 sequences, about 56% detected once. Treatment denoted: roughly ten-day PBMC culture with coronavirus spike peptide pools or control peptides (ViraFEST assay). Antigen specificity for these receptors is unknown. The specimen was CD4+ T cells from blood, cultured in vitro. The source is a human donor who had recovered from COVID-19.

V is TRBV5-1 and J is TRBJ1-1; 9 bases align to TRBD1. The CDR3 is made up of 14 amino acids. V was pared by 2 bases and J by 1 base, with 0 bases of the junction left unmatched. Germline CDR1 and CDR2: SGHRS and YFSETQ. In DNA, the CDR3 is TGCGCCAGCAGCTTACAGGGGGCGAACACTGAAGCTTTCTTT. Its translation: CASSLQGANTEAFF.

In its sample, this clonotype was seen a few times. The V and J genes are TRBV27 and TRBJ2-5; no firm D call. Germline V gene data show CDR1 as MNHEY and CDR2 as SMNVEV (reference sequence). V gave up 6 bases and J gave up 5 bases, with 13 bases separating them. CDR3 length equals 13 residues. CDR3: CASSLRGGETQYF. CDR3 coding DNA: TGTGCCAGCAGCCTCAGAGGTGGGGAGACCCAGTACTTC.

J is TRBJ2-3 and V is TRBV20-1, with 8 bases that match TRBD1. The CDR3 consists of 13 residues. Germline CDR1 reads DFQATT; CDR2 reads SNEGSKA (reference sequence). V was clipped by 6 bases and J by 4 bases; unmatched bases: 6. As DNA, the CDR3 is TGCAGTGCCAAGAGGACAGGGCCAGATACGCAGTATTTT. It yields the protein CSAKRTGPDTQYF.

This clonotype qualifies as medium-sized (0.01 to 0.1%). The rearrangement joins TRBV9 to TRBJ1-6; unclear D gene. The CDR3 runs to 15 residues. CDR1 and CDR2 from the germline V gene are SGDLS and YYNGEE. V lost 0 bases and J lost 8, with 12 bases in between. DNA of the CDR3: TGTGCCAGCAGCGTAGGCATGGATTCGTATTCACCCCTCCACTTT. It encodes CASSVGMDSYSPLHF.

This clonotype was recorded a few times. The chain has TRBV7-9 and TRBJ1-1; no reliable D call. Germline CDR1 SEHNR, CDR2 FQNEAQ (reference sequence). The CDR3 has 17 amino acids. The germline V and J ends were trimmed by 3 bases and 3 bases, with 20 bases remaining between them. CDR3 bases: TGTGCCAGCAGCTTGAGGCTAACTCAACTTGGGGACACTGAAGCTTTCTTT. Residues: CASSLRLTQLGDTEAFF. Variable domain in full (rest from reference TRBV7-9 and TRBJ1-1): DTGVSQNPRHKITKRGQNVTFRCDPISEHNRLYWYRQTLGQGPEFLTYFQNEAQLEKSRLLSDRFSAERPKGSFSTLEIQRTEQGDSAMYLCASSLRLTQLGDTEAFFGQGTRLTVV.

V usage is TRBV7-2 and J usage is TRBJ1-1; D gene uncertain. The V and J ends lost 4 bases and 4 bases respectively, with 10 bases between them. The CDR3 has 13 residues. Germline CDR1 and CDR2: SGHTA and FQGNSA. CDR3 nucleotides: TGTGCCAGCAGCTCGCTGATGACCACTGAAGCTTTCTTT. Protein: CASSSLMTTEAFF.

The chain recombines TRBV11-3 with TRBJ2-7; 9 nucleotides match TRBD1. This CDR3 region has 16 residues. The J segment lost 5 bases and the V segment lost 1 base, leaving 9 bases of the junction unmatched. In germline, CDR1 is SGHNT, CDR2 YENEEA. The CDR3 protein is CASSLGITGGGNEQYF. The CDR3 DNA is TGTGCCAGCAGCTTAGGGATCACAGGGGGCGGGAACGAGCAGTACTTC.

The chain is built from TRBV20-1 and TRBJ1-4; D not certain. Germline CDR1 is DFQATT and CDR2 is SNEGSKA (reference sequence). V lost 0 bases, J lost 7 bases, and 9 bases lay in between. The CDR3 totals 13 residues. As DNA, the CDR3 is TGCAGTGCTAGAGATCTAAGTGGTGAAAAACTGTTTTTT. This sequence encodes CSARDLSGEKLFF.

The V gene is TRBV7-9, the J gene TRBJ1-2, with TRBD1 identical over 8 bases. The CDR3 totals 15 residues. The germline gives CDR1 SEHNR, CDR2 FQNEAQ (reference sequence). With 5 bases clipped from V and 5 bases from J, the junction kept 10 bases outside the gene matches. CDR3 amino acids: CASSLPYRGVYGYTF. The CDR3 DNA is TGTGCCAGCAGCCTACCTTACAGGGGGGTATATGGCTACACCTTC.

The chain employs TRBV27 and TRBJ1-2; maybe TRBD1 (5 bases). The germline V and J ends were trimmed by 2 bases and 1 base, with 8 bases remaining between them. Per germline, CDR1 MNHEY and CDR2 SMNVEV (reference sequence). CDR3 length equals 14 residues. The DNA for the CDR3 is TGTGCCAGCAGTTTAGGCAGGGTTAACTATGGCTACACCTTC. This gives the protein CASSLGRVNYGYTF.

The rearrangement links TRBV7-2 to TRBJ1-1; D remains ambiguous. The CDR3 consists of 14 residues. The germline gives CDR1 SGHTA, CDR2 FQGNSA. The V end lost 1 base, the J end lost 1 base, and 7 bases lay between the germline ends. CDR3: CASSLVYRNTEAFF. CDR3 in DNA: TGTGCCAGCAGCTTAGTGTACAGGAACACTGAAGCTTTCTTT.

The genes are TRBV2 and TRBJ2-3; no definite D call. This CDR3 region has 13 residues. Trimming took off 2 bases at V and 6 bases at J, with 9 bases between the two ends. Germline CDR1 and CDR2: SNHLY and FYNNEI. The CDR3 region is CASSESRRDTQYF. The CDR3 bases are TGTGCCAGCAGTGAAAGTAGACGGGATACGCAGTATTTT.

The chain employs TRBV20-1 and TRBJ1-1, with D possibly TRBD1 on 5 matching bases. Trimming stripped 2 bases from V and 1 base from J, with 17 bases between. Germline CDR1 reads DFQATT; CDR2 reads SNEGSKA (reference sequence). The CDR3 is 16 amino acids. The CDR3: CSARWVGGFQNTEAFF. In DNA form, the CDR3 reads TGCAGTGCTAGATGGGTGGGGGGGTTCCAGAACACTGAAGCTTTCTTT.

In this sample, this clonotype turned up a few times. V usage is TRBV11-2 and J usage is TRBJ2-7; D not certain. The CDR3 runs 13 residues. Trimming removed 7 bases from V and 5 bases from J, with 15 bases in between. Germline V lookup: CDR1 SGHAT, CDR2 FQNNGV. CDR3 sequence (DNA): TGTGCCAGCACCCGGAGTATAAGGGACGAGCAGTACTTC. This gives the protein CASTRSIRDEQYF.

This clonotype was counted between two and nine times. CDR3 protein: CASSPSTDTQYF. The CDR3 region has the DNA TGTGCCAGCAGCCCGAGCACAGATACGCAGTATTTT. V gene TRBV7-9 combines with J gene TRBJ2-3; D remains unclear. Trimming pared 5 bases from V and 0 bases from J, leaving 3 bases between. Germline values: CDR1 SEHNR, CDR2 FQNEAQ (reference sequence). The CDR3 runs to 12 residues.

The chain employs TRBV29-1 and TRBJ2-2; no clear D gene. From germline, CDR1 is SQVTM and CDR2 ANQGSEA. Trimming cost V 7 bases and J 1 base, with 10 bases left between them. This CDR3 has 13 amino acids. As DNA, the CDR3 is TGCAGCGCTCGCGAGGAGAACACCGGGGAGCTGTTTTTT. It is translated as CSAREENTGELFF.

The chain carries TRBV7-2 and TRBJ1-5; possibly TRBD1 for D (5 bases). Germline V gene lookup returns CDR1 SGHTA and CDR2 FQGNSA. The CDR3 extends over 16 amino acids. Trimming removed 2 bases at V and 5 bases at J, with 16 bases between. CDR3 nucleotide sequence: TGTGCCAGCAGCTTATTCTGGGGCCGGGGCTATCAGCCCCAGCATTTT. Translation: CASSLFWGRGYQPQHF. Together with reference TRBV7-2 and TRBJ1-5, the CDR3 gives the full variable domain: GAGVSQSPSNKVTEKGKDVELRCDPISGHTALYWYRQSLGQGLEFLIYFQGNSAPDKSGLPSDRFSAERTGGSVSTLTIQRTQQEDSAVYLCASSLFWGRGYQPQHFGDGTRLSIL.

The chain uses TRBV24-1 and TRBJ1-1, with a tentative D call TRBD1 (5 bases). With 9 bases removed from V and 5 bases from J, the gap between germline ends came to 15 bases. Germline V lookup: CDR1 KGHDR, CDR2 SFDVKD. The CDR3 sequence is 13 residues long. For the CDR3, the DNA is TGTGCCACCCGGGGCAATAGTAATACTGAAGCTTTCTTT. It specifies CATRGNSNTEAFF.

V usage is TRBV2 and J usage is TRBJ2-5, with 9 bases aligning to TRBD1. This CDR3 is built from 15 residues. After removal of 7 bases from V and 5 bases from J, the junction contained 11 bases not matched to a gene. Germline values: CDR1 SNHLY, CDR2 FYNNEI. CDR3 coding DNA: TGTGCCAGCAACAAGGGACAGGGTGCCAGGGAGACCCAGTACTTC. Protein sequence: CASNKGQGARETQYF.

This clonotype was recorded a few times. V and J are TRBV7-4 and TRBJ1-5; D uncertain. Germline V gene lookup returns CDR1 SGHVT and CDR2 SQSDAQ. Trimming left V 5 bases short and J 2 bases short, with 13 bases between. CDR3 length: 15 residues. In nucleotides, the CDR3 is TGTGCCAGCAGCCTGGCCGGTGGTCGCAATCAGCCCCAGCATTTT. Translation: CASSLAGGRNQPQHF.

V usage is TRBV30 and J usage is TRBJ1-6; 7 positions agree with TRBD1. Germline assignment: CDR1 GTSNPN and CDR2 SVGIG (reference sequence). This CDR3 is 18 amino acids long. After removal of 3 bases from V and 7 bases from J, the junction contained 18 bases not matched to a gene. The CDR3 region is CAWRHSPQQGKVNSPLHF. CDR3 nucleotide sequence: TGTGCCTGGAGACACTCCCCACAACAGGGGAAGGTGAATTCACCCCTCCACTTT. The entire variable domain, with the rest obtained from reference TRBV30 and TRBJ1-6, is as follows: SQTIHQWPATLVQPVGSPLSLECTVEGTSNPNLYWYRQAAGRGLQLLFYSVGIGQISSEVPQNLSASRPQDRQFILSSKKLLLSDSGFYLCAWRHSPQQGKVNSPLHFGNGTRLTVT.

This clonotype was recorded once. CDR3 coding DNA: TGTGCCAGCAGTTTTAAACTGACAGGGTTAACCTACGAGCAGTACTTC. Translating it yields CASSFKLTGLTYEQYF. This chain joins TRBV28 and TRBJ2-7; 7 bases are a match to TRBD1. This CDR3 has 16 residues. Germline V gives CDR1 MDHEN, CDR2 SYDVKM. Trimming at V came to 3 bases and at J to 2 bases, leaving 10 bases not matched to a gene.

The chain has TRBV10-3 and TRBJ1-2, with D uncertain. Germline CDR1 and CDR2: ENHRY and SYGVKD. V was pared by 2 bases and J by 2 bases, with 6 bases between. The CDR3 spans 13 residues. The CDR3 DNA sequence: TGTGCCATCAGTGAGGAAGCGAACTATGGCTACACCTTC. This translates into CAISEEANYGYTF.

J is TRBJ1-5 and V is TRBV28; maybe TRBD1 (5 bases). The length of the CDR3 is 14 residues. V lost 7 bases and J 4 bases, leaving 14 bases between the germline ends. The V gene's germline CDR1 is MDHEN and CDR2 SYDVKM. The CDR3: CASNLGQGNQPQHF. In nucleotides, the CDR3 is TGTGCCAGCAACTTAGGGCAGGGAAATCAGCCCCAGCATTTT.

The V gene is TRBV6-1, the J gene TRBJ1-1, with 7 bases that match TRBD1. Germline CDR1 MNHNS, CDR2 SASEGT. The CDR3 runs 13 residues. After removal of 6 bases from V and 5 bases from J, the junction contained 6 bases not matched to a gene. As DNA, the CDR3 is TGTGCCAGCAGGACAGGGCTTGGTACTGAAGCTTTCTTT. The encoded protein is CASRTGLGTEAFF.

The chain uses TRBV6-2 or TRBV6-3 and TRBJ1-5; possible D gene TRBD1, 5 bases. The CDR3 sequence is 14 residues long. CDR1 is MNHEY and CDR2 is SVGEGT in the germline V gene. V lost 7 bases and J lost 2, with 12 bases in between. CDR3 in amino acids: CASTWGQGNQPQHF. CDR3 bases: TGTGCCAGCACCTGGGGCCAGGGCAATCAGCCCCAGCATTTT.

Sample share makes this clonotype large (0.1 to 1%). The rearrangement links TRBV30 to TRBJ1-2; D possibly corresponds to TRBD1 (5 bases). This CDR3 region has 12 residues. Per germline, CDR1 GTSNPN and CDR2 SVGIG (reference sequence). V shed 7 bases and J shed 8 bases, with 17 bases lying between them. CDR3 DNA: TGTGCCTCCCCCCGGGGGAAAAACGGCTACACCTTC. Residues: CASPRGKNGYTF. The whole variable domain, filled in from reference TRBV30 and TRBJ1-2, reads SQTIHQWPATLVQPVGSPLSLECTVEGTSNPNLYWYRQAAGRGLQLLFYSVGIGQISSEVPQNLSASRPQDRQFILSSKKLLLSDSGFYLCASPRGKNGYTFGSGTRLTVV.